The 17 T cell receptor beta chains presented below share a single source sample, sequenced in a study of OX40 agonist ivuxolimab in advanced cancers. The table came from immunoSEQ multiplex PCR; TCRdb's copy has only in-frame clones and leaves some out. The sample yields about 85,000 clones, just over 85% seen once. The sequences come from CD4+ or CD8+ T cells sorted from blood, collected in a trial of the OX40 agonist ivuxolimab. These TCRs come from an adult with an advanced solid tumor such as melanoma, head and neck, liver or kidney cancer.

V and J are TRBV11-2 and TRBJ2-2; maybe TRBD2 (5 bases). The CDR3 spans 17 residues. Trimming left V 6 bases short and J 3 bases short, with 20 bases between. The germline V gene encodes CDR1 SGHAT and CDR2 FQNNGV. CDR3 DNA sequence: TGTGCCAGCAGACCCGTCCGGACCCTGAGGGACACCGGGGAGCTGTTTTTT. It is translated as CASRPVRTLRDTGELFF.

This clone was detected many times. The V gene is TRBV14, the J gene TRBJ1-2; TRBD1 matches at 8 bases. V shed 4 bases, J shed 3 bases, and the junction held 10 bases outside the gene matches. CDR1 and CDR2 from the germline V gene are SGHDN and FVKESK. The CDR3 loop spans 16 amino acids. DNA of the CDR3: TGTGCCAGCAGCCGCCCGGACAGGGCAGGTGACTATGGCTACACCTTC. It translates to CASSRPDRAGDYGYTF.

CDR3 residues: CASSPGRGWYNEQFF. CDR3 in DNA: TGCGCCAGCAGCCCCGGCAGGGGGTGGTACAATGAGCAGTTCTTC. The rearrangement links TRBV5-1 to TRBJ2-1; 7 bases agree with TRBD1. The CDR3 is 15 residues long. V dropped 4 bases and J dropped 4; count of bases not matched to a gene: 8. Germline V lookup: CDR1 SGHRS, CDR2 YFSETQ. The full variable domain, with the rest looked up from reference TRBV5-1 and TRBJ2-1, is KAGVTQTPRYLIKTRGQQVTLSCSPISGHRSVSWYQQTPGQGLQFLFEYFSETQRNKGNFPGRFSGRQFSNSRSEMNVSTLELGDSALYLCASSPGRGWYNEQFFGPGTRLTVL.

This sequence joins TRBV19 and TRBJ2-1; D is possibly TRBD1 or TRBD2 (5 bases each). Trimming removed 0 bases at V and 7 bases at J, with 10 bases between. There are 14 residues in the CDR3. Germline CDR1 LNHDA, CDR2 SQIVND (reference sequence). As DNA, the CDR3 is TGTGCCAGTAGTATAGACCGGGACCTTAATGAGCAGTTCTTC. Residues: CASSIDRDLNEQFF.

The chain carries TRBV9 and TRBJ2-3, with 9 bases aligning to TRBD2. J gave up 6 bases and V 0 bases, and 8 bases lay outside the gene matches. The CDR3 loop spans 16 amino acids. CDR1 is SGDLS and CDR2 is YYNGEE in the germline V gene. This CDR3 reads CASSVGGGGAFDTQYF. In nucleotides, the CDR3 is TGTGCCAGCAGCGTAGGAGGCGGGGGGGCATTTGATACGCAGTATTTT.

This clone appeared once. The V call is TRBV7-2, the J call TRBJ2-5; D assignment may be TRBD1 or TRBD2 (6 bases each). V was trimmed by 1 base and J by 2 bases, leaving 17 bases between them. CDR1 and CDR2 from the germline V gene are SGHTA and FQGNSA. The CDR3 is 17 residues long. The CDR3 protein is CASSLVSGAEGQETQYF. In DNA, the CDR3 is TGTGCCAGCAGCTTAGTGTCGGGGGCAGAAGGACAAGAGACCCAGTACTTC. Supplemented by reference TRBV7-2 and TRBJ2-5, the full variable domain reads GAGVSQSPSNKVTEKGKDVELRCDPISGHTALYWYRQSLGQGLEFLIYFQGNSAPDKSGLPSDRFSAERTGGSVSTLTIQRTQQEDSAVYLCASSLVSGAEGQETQYFGPGTRLLVL.

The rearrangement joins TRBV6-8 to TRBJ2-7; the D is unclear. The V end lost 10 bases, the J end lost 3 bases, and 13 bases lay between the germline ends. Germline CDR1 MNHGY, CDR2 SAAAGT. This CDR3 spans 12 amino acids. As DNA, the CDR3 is TGTGCCAACCATAGGGTACGCTACGAGCAGTACTTC. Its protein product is CANHRVRYEQYF.

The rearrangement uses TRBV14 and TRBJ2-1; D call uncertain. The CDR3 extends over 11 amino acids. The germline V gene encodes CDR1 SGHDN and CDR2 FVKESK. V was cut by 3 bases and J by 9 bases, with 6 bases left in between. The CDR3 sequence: CASSQWVEQFF. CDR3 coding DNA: TGTGCCAGCAGCCAGTGGGTTGAGCAGTTCTTC. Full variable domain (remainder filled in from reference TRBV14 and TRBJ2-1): EAGVTQFPSHSVIEKGQTVTLRCDPISGHDNLYWYRRVMGKEIKFLLHFVKESKQDESGMPNNRFLAERTGGTYSTLKVQPAELEDSGVYFCASSQWVEQFFGPGTRLTVL.

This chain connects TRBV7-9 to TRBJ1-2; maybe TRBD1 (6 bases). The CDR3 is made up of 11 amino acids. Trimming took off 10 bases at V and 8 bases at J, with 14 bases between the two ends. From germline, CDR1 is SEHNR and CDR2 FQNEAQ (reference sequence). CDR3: CATRGARGYTF. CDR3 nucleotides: TGTGCCACCCGGGGGGCGCGAGGCTACACCTTC.

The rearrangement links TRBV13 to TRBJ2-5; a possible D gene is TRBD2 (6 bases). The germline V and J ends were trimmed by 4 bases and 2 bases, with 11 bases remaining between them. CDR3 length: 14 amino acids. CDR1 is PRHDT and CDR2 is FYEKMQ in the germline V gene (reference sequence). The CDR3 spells CASSSPRGQETQYF. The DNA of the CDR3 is TGTGCCAGCAGCTCCCCTCGGGGGCAAGAGACCCAGTACTTC.

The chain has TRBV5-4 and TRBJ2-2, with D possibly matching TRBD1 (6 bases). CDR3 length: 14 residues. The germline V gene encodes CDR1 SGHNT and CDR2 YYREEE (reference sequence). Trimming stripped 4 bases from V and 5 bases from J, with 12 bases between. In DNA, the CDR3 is TGTGCCAGCAGCGCCAGGACAGCGACCGGGGAGCTGTTTTTT. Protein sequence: CASSARTATGELFF.

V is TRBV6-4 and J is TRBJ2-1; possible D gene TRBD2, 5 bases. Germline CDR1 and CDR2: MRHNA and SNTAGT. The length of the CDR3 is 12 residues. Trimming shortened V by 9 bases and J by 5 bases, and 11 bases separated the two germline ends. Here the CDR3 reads CARIGENNEQFF. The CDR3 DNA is TGTGCCAGGATCGGGGAAAACAATGAGCAGTTCTTC.

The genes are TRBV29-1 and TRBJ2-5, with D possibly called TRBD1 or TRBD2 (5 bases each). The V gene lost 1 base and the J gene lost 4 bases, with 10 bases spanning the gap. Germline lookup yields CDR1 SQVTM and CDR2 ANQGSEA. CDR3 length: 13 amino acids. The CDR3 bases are TGCAGCGTTGAAGTGGTGGGGGTAGAGACCCAGTACTTC. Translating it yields CSVEVVGVETQYF.

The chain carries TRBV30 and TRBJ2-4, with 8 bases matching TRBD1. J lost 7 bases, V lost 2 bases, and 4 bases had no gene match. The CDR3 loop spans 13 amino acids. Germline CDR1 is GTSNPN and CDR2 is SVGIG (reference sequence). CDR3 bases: TGTGCCTGGAGTAGACGGACAGGGAACATTCAGTACTTC. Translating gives CAWSRRTGNIQYF.

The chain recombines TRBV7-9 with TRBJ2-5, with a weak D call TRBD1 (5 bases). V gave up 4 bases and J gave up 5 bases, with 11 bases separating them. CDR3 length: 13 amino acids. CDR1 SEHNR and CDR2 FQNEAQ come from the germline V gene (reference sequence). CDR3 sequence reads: CASSSTGWETQYF. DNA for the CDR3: TGTGCCAGCAGCTCTACAGGTTGGGAGACCCAGTACTTC.

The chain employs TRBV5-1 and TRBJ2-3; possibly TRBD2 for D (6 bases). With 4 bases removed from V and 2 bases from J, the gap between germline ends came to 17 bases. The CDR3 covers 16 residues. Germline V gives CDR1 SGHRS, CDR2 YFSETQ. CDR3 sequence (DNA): TGCGCCAGCAGCCCGGAGGGGCGGGGTGCCACAGATACGCAGTATTTT. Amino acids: CASSPEGRGATDTQYF.

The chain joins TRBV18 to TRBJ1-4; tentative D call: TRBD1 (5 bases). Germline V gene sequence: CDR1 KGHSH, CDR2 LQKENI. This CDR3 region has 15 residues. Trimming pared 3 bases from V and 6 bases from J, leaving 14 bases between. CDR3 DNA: TGTGCCAGCTCACCGATCGGGGGAGTCCATGAAAAACTGTTTTTT. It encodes CASSPIGGVHEKLFF. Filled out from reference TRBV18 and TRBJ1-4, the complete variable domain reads NAGVMQNPRHLVRRRGQEARLRCSPMKGHSHVYWYRQLPEEGLKFMVYLQKENIIDESGMPKERFSAEFPKEGPSILRIQQVVRGDSAAYFCASSPIGGVHEKLFFGSGTQLSVL.